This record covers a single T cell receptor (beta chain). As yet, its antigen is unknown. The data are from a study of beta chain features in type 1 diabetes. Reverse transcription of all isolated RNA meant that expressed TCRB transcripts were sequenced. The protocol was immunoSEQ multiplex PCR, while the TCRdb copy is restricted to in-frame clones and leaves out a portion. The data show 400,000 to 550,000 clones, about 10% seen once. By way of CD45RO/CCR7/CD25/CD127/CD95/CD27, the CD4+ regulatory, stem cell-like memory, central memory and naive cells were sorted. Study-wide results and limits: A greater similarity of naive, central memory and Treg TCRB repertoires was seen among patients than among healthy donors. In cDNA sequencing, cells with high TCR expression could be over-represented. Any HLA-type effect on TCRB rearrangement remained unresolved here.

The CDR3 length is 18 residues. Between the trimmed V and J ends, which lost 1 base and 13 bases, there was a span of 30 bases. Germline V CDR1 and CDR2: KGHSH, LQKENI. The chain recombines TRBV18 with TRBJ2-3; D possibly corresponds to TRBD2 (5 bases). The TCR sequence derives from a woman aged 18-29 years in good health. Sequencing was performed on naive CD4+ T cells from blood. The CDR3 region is CASSPLGVLPSLRATEYF. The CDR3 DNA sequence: TGTGCCAGCTCACCACTCGGGGTTTTACCTTCGTTGAGGGCCACCGAGTATTTT.